Below, 29 T cell receptor beta chains from the same sample are listed, as sequenced in a study of OX40 agonist ivuxolimab in advanced cancers. Here immunoSEQ multiplex PCR was the method, and the copy in TCRdb shows in-frame clones only, minus some. The table has around 55,000 clones, roughly 86% seen once; the top ten hold about 13%. The sample was CD4+ or CD8+ T cells sorted from blood, taken in a trial of the OX40 agonist ivuxolimab. The receptors come from an adult with an advanced solid tumor such as melanoma, head and neck, liver or kidney cancer.

To note about this clone: The sample carries other DNA sequences with the same CDR3. V usage is TRBV5-1 and J usage is TRBJ1-1; D is unresolved. CDR1 SGHRS and CDR2 YFSETQ come from the germline V gene. V was pared by 2 bases and J by 1 base, with 6 bases between. The CDR3 is 13 amino acids. CDR3 coding DNA: TGCGCCAGCAGCTTTGGACGGAACACTGAAGCTTTCTTT. It is translated as CASSFGRNTEAFF.

The rearrangement uses TRBV5-1 and TRBJ2-1, with 9 positions matching TRBD1. Germline V gene sequence: CDR1 SGHRS, CDR2 YFSETQ. This CDR3 has 15 residues. With V trimmed by 4 bases and J by 3 bases, 5 bases remained unmatched. CDR3 protein: CASSPTGGGYNEQFF. As DNA, the CDR3 is TGCGCCAGCAGCCCAACAGGGGGCGGCTACAATGAGCAGTTCTTC.

This clone is a singleton in its sample. The CDR3 region is CASSLGDQRQYF. In DNA, the CDR3 is TGTGCCAGCAGCCTGGGGGATCAGAGGCAGTATTTT. V usage is TRBV9 and J usage is TRBJ2-3; D tentatively reads TRBD1 or TRBD2 (5 bases each). The germline CDR1 and CDR2 sequences are SGDLS and YYNGEE. With 4 bases removed from V and 11 bases from J, the gap between germline ends came to 14 bases. The CDR3 contains 12 residues.

The chain couples TRBV27 to TRBJ2-1, with TRBD2 matching 14 bases. Germline lookup yields CDR1 MNHEY and CDR2 SMNVEV (reference sequence). The junction had 6 bases not matched to a gene; V was cut back by 6 bases and J by 5 bases. The CDR3 covers 16 residues. The CDR3 DNA reads TGTGCCAGCAGCTCCGGGACTAGCGGGGGTCACAATGAGCAGTTCTTC. Translated: CASSSGTSGGHNEQFF.

This chain joins TRBV19 and TRBJ2-3; D not certain. Germline CDR1 reads LNHDA; CDR2 reads SQIVND (reference sequence). V lost 1 base and J 6 bases, leaving 11 bases between the germline ends. The CDR3 consists of 14 residues. The CDR3 loop reads CASSIGVMGDTQYF. CDR3 in DNA: TGTGCCAGTAGTATAGGAGTGATGGGGGATACGCAGTATTTT.

The chain couples TRBV9 to TRBJ2-6; unclear D gene. V lost 0 bases, J lost 3 bases, and 4 bases lay in between. Germline V CDR1 and CDR2: SGDLS, YYNGEE. This CDR3 is built from 14 residues. CDR3 nucleotide sequence: TGTGCCAGCAGCGTAGAAGGTGGGGCCAACGTCCTGACTTTC. Amino acids: CASSVEGGANVLTF.

This clone has just one count. This sequence joins TRBV18 and TRBJ1-1; D gene unclear. CDR1 KGHSH and CDR2 LQKENI come from the germline V gene. Trimming cost V 3 bases and J 4 bases, with 6 bases left between them. This CDR3 is built from 12 residues. The CDR3 here is CASSPSGTEAFF. DNA of the CDR3: TGTGCCAGCTCACCCTCCGGCACTGAAGCTTTCTTT. Supplemented by reference TRBV18 and TRBJ1-1, the full variable domain reads NAGVMQNPRHLVRRRGQEARLRCSPMKGHSHVYWYRQLPEEGLKFMVYLQKENIIDESGMPKERFSAEFPKEGPSILRIQQVVRGDSAAYFCASSPSGTEAFFGQGTRLTVV.

The chain joins TRBV2 to TRBJ2-3; D is undetermined. The V end was cut by 3 bases, the J end by 1 base, with 17 bases between. The CDR3 extends over 17 amino acids. The germline V gene has CDR1 SNHLY and CDR2 FYNNEI. CDR3: CASSDVAVQWGTDTQYF. The CDR3 bases are TGTGCCAGCAGTGATGTGGCAGTCCAATGGGGCACAGATACGCAGTATTTT.

The chain couples TRBV15 to TRBJ1-5; maybe TRBD1 (6 bases). V dropped 3 bases and J dropped 2 bases, with 8 bases sitting between them. From germline, CDR1 is LNHNV and CDR2 YYDKDF (reference sequence). The CDR3 consists of 14 residues. The CDR3 reads CATSRPGGNQPQHF. The DNA for the CDR3 is TGTGCCACCAGCAGGCCAGGGGGCAATCAGCCCCAGCATTTT.

V and J are TRBV2 and TRBJ2-7; TRBD1 or TRBD2 may be the D gene (5 bases each). Germline V lookup: CDR1 SNHLY, CDR2 FYNNEI. With 1 base removed from V and 1 base from J, the gap between germline ends came to 20 bases. The CDR3 is 18 residues long. CDR3 residues: CASSEGPTFGGGSYEQYF. The DNA for the CDR3 is TGTGCCAGCAGTGAAGGCCCCACCTTTGGTGGGGGTTCCTACGAGCAGTACTTC.

V gene TRBV6-1 combines with J gene TRBJ1-2; D is perhaps TRBD1 (6 bases). The germline V gene has CDR1 MNHNS and CDR2 SASEGT. The V end lost 5 bases, the J end lost 0 bases, and 13 bases lay between the germline ends. CDR3 size: 15 residues. Here the CDR3 reads CASSTGTPTNYGYTF. The CDR3, as DNA: TGTGCCAGCAGTACCGGGACACCCACTAACTATGGCTACACCTTC.

The chain carries TRBV5-6 and TRBJ2-7; no clear D gene. The CDR3 sequence is 14 residues long. Germline V CDR1 and CDR2: SGHDT, YYEEEE. Trimming pared 0 bases from V and 2 bases from J, leaving 9 bases between. The CDR3 spells CASSLVSSTYEQYF. CDR3 sequence (DNA): TGTGCCAGCAGCTTGGTGTCATCCACCTACGAGCAGTACTTC.

The chain joins TRBV4-3 to TRBJ1-1; weak D call: TRBD1 (6 bases). The V end was cut by 1 base, the J end by 7 bases, with 13 bases between. Per the germline V gene, CDR1 is LGHNA and CDR2 is YSLEER. The length of the CDR3 is 14 residues. CDR3 sequence: CASSQGGGVNEAFF. DNA of the CDR3: TGCGCCAGCAGCCAAGGGGGGGGCGTGAATGAAGCTTTCTTT.

This chain uses TRBV5-6 with TRBJ1-4; D not certain. Looked up from germline, CDR1 is SGHDT and CDR2 is YYEEEE. The CDR3 spans 15 residues. The V end lost 3 bases, the J end lost 2 bases, and 11 bases lay between the germline ends. CDR3 in DNA: TGTGCCAGCAGCTCCCCGGCGGGCACTAATGAAAAACTGTTTTTT. The encoded protein is CASSSPAGTNEKLFF.

This clone turned up a few times. The CDR3 DNA is TGTGCCAGTAGTATAGGATACCTGGACCCTTACTACGAGCAGTACTTC. Its translation is CASSIGYLDPYYEQYF. The chain recombines TRBV19 with TRBJ2-7; unclear D gene. Germline loops: CDR1 LNHDA, CDR2 SQIVND (reference sequence). The CDR3 consists of 16 residues. Trimming stripped 1 base from V and 3 bases from J, with 16 bases between.

This chain connects TRBV12-5 to TRBJ1-5; no reliable D call. Germline-derived CDR1 and CDR2 are LGHNT and FRNRAP. The CDR3 length is 13 residues. Trimming shortened V by 1 base and J by 3 bases, and 4 bases separated the two germline ends. The CDR3 DNA reads TGTGCTAGTGGTTTGGGTTACAATCAGCCCCAGCATTTT. It specifies CASGLGYNQPQHF.

CDR3: CASSPVSVETQYF. The CDR3 coding sequence is TGTGCCAGCTCACCGGTCAGCGTAGAGACCCAGTACTTC. The chain recombines TRBV18 with TRBJ2-5; D is unresolved. The CDR3 runs 13 residues. The germline gives CDR1 KGHSH, CDR2 LQKENI. V dropped 3 bases and J dropped 4 bases, with 9 bases sitting between them.

The chain combines TRBV9 with TRBJ2-3, with D hard to call. V was cut by 0 bases and J by 1 base, with 9 bases left in between. The CDR3 consists of 15 residues. Germline V gene sequence: CDR1 SGDLS, CDR2 YYNGEE. CDR3 nucleotide sequence: TGTGCCAGCAGCGTAGCTAGTTCGGGCACAGATACGCAGTATTTT. Its translation is CASSVASSGTDTQYF. The entire variable domain, with the rest obtained from reference TRBV9 and TRBJ2-3, is as follows: DSGVTQTPKHLITATGQRVTLRCSPRSGDLSVYWYQQSLDQGLQFLIQYYNGEERAKGNILERFSAQQFPDLHSELNLSSLELGDSALYFCASSVASSGTDTQYFGPGTRLTVL.

This sequence joins TRBV7-3 and TRBJ2-2; possibly TRBD1 for D (6 bases). Per the germline V gene, CDR1 is SGHTA and CDR2 is FQGTGA. This CDR3 spans 12 amino acids. V lost 3 bases and J lost 8, with 7 bases in between. CDR3 loop: CASSFDRGELFF. CDR3 in DNA: TGTGCCAGCAGCTTCGACAGGGGGGAGCTGTTTTTT.

This chain uses TRBV14 with TRBJ2-3, with D perhaps TRBD2 (7 bases). This CDR3 has 20 amino acids. The germline CDR1 and CDR2 sequences are SGHDN and FVKESK. Trimming pared 1 base from V and 2 bases from J, leaving 25 bases between. As DNA, the CDR3 is TGTGCCAGCAGCCAAGGGACCCTAGTGGGGGGGCCCAAGACCACAGATACGCAGTATTTT. Encoded protein: CASSQGTLVGGPKTTDTQYF.

The genes are TRBV7-9 and TRBJ1-1, with no clear D. In germline, CDR1 is SEHNR, CDR2 FQNEAQ (reference sequence). The CDR3 contains 11 residues. Trimming left V 7 bases short and J 1 base short, with 4 bases between. CDR3 in amino acids: CASTKNTEAFF. The CDR3 coding sequence is TGTGCCAGCACCAAGAACACTGAAGCTTTCTTT.

The chain has TRBV19 and TRBJ1-1, with D tentatively TRBD1 (5 bases). V was shortened by 7 bases and J by 4 bases, with 16 bases between the two germline ends. From germline, CDR1 is LNHDA and CDR2 SQIVND (reference sequence). This CDR3 is built from 14 residues. The CDR3 bases are TGTGCCAGTACTCCGTGGGGGGGAGGCACTGAAGCTTTCTTT. Encoded protein: CASTPWGGGTEAFF.

This chain connects TRBV2 to TRBJ1-4; the D gene is possibly TRBD1 (5 bases). V gave up 4 bases and J gave up 1 base, with 7 bases separating them. CDR3 size: 14 residues. Germline V gives CDR1 SNHLY, CDR2 FYNNEI. CDR3 DNA sequence: TGTGCCAGCAGTGTGGGACTAACTAATGAAAAACTGTTTTTT. Translated: CASSVGLTNEKLFF. Drawing the rest from reference TRBV2 and TRBJ1-4, the complete variable domain is EPEVTQTPSHQVTQMGQEVILRCVPISNHLYFYWYRQILGQKVEFLVSFYNNEISEKSEIFDDQFSVERPDGSNFTLKIRSTKLEDSAMYFCASSVGLTNEKLFFGSGTQLSVL.

The chain has TRBV6-1 and TRBJ1-5, with no clear D. Germline V gene data show CDR1 as MNHNS and CDR2 as SASEGT. CDR3 length: 14 amino acids. Trimming stripped 2 bases from V and 3 bases from J, with 8 bases between. The CDR3 protein is CASSEKSYNQPQHF. In nucleotides, the CDR3 is TGTGCCAGCAGTGAAAAGAGCTACAATCAGCCCCAGCATTTT.

This clone came up a few times. The V and J genes are TRBV11-2 and TRBJ2-6; the D is unclear. Deletions cut 0 bases from V and 7 bases from J, with 10 bases between. The germline gives CDR1 SGHAT, CDR2 FQNNGV. CDR3 size: 15 residues. CDR3 in DNA: TGTGCCAGCAGCTTAGATGTCATGGAAGCCAACGTCCTGACTTTC. It codes for CASSLDVMEANVLTF.

The genes are TRBV13 and TRBJ2-2, with D perhaps matching TRBD1 (6 bases). Germline V lookup: CDR1 PRHDT, CDR2 FYEKMQ (reference sequence). The CDR3 covers 14 residues. V lost 2 bases and J lost 4, with 8 bases in between. The CDR3: CASSLNRATGELFF. In DNA, the CDR3 is TGTGCCAGCAGCTTAAACAGGGCCACCGGGGAGCTGTTTTTT.

The gene calls are TRBV11-2 and TRBJ2-5; D is ambiguous. CDR3 length: 11 residues. Between the trimmed V and J ends, which lost 1 base and 5 bases, there was a span of 2 bases. CDR1 and CDR2 (germline): SGHAT, FQNNGV. CDR3 DNA sequence: TGTGCCAGCAGCTTAGTTGAGACCCAGTACTTC. Its translation is CASSLVETQYF.

This clone was seen only a few times. J is TRBJ2-7 and V is TRBV12-5, with D maybe TRBD2 (6 bases). Trimming stripped 1 base from V and 3 bases from J, with 19 bases between. The CDR3 covers 17 residues. Per the germline V gene, CDR1 is LGHNT and CDR2 is FRNRAP. This CDR3 reads CASGLEPPEWGDYEQYF. The CDR3 nucleotides are TGTGCTAGTGGTTTGGAACCGCCCGAGTGGGGGGACTACGAGCAGTACTTC. Based on the CDR3 plus reference TRBV12-5 and TRBJ2-7, the full variable domain is DARVTQTPRHKVTEMGQEVTMRCQPILGHNTVFWYRQTMMQGLELLAYFRNRAPLDDSGMPKDRFSAEMPDATLATLKIQPSEPRDSAVYFCASGLEPPEWGDYEQYFGPGTRLTVT.

This clone turned up a few times. The chain employs TRBV29-1 and TRBJ1-1, with 7 bases that match TRBD1. The CDR3 length is 13 residues. J gave up 3 bases and V 2 bases, and 3 bases lay outside the gene matches. Looked up from germline, CDR1 is SQVTM and CDR2 is ANQGSEA. CDR3 in amino acids: CSVERQGHTEAFF. The CDR3 DNA is TGCAGCGTTGAACGACAGGGCCACACTGAAGCTTTCTTT.